This TCR beta chain was documented in a study of CD8+ T cells in alopecia areata. Whole-study findings and limits: Scalp samples also contribute reads from the resident alphabeta T cells found in normal skin.

This clone was counted only a few times. Its specificity is unknown. Lesional scalp punch biopsies and peripheral blood came from alopecia areata patients. RNA was isolated and reverse transcribed to cDNA, the sequencing template. Only in-frame clones appear in the TCRdb table, and some are missing; sequencing was by immunoSEQ multiplex PCR. The table has around 120,000 clones, 47% seen once; the top ten hold about 11%. Trimming took 6 bases from V and 2 from J, leaving 9 bases between them. Looked up from germline, CDR1 is MDHEN and CDR2 is SYDVKM. This CDR3 contains 13 residues. The origin of this receptor is a human donor with alopecia areata. The sequenced material came from NKG2D-low CD8+ T cells sorted from blood. The chain combines TRBV28 with TRBJ2-3; D gene ambiguous. As DNA, the CDR3 is TGTGCCAGCAGCGTACGGATCACAGATACGCAGTATTTT. It specifies CASSVRITDTQYF.